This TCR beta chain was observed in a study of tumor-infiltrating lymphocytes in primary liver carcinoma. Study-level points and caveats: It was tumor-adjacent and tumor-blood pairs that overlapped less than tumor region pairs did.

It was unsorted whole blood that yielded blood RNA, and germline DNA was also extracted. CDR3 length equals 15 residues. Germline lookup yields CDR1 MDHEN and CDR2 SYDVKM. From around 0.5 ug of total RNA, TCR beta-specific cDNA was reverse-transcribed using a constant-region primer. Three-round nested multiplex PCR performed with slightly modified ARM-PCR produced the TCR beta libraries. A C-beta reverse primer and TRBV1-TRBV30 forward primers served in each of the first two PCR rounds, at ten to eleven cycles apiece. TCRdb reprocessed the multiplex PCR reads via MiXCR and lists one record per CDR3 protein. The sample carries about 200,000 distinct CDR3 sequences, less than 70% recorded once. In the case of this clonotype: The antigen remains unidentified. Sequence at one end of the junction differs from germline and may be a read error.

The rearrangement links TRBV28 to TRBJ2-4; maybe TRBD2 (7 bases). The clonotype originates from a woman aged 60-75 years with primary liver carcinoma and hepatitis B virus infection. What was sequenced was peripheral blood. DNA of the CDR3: TGTGCCAACAGTTTTATGGGGGGGGCGGTTGACATTCAGTACTTC. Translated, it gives CANSFMGGAVDIQYF. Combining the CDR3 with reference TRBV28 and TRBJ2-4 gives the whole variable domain DVKVTQSSRYLVKRTGEKVFLECVQDMDHENMFWYRQDPGLGLRLIYFSYDVKMKEKGDIPEGYSVSREKKERFSLILESASTNQTSMYLCANSFMGGAVDIQYFGAGTRLSVL.